This T cell receptor (beta chain) stems from a study of T cells in Graves' hyperthyroidism and ophthalmopathy. In this sample, this clonotype turned up a few times. This CDR3 spans 13 amino acids. Trimming pared 3 bases from V and 7 bases from J, leaving 10 bases between. CDR1 and CDR2 (germline): LNHDA, SQIVND (reference sequence). The source material, RNA transcripts, was used to amplify TCR beta CDR3 regions. Researchers ran a first-round RT-PCR on the TCR CDR3 using the HTBI primer set. TCRdb passed the multiplex PCR reads through MiXCR, listing each CDR3 protein once. This table holds roughly 400,000 distinct CDR3 sequences, over 13% found once.

Sequenced input: blood. This TCR was sampled from a man aged 50 to 60 with Graves' ophthalmopathy. The rearrangement links TRBV19 to TRBJ2-1, with D unclear. CDR3 sequence (DNA): TGTGCCAGTAGTATGCTAGGATTTAATGAGCAGTTCTTC. Its protein is CASSMLGFNEQFF.